This record covers a single T cell receptor beta chain. CDR3 size: 14 residues. Trimming left V 0 bases short and J 5 bases short, with 11 bases between. Looked up from germline, CDR1 is SGHRS and CDR2 is YFSETQ. Per the authors' pipeline: For nucleated cells, counts were estimated from reference gene primer amplification. Using immunoSEQ multiplex PCR, the repertoire was profiled, and TCRdb retains in-frame clones only, with some absent. That table gives V, J and clone size, and the DNA gave D and trimming. Altogether approximately 86,000 clones are present, 85% being singletons, with the ten largest covering 3.4%. The data belong to a study of blood T cell repertoires in COVID-19. The overall study: Acute and convalescent COVID-19 samples came from the United States, Italy and Spain. T cells, B-cell-depleted T cells, or PBMCs provided the cDNA or gDNA that served as material.

Sequencing was done on a sample of peripheral blood. The sequence was collected from a man over 45 with acute or convalescent COVID-19. The chain has TRBV5-1 and TRBJ1-1; D call uncertain. DNA for the CDR3: TGCGCCAGCAGCTTGGCAAGCGGCGGGACTGAAGCTTTCTTT. It specifies CASSLASGGTEAFF.